A single sample gave rise to the 20 T cell receptor beta chains below, sequenced in a study of blood T cell repertoires in COVID-19. Repertoires were generated with immunoSEQ multiplex PCR, while TCRdb's copy carries only in-frame clones and drops some. The sample lists approximately 190,000 clones; 80% to 90% were seen once. Sample: peripheral blood. The receptors were sampled from a man aged 30 to 45 with active or convalescent COVID-19.

V gene TRBV2 combines with J gene TRBJ1-5; TRBD1 matches 12 bases. V lost 6 bases, J lost 6 bases, and 6 bases stayed unmatched. Germline CDR1 reads SNHLY; CDR2 reads FYNNEI. This CDR3 has 15 residues. The CDR3 DNA sequence: TGTGCCAGCAGGGGGGGACAGGGGGCAGGTCAGCCCCAGCATTTT. It codes for CASRGGQGAGQPQHF. The whole variable domain, filled in from reference TRBV2 and TRBJ1-5, reads EPEVTQTPSHQVTQMGQEVILRCVPISNHLYFYWYRQILGQKVEFLVSFYNNEISEKSEIFDDQFSVERPDGSNFTLKIRSTKLEDSAMYFCASRGGQGAGQPQHFGDGTRLSIL.

This chain joins TRBV19 and TRBJ1-6; 9 bases are shared with TRBD1. Germline CDR1 and CDR2: LNHDA and SQIVND (reference sequence). The CDR3 totals 16 residues. Trimming took 6 bases from V and 2 from J; bases not matched to a gene: 5. DNA for the CDR3: TGTGCCAGTAGCCTGGGACAGGGTGCCTATAATTCACCCCTCCACTTT. This gives the protein CASSLGQGAYNSPLHF.

This clone came up once. The chain joins TRBV7-8 to TRBJ2-7; 10 positions match TRBD1. Germline CDR1 is SGHVS and CDR2 is FQNEAQ. Unmatched junction bases numbered 6, after V lost 5 bases and J lost 2 bases. CDR3 length equals 15 residues. CDR3: CASSHGTGVTYEQYF. CDR3 sequence (DNA): TGTGCCAGCAGCCACGGGACAGGGGTTACCTACGAGCAGTACTTC. The whole variable domain, filled in from reference TRBV7-8 and TRBJ2-7, reads GAGVSQSPRYKVAKRGQDVALRCDPISGHVSLFWYQQALGQGPEFLTYFQNEAQLDKSGLPSDRFFAERPEGSVSTLKIQRTQQEDSAVYLCASSHGTGVTYEQYFGPGTRLTVT.

V usage is TRBV10-3 and J usage is TRBJ1-1; possible D gene TRBD1, 5 bases. V lost 7 bases to trimming and J lost 1 base, with 10 bases between them. Germline assignment: CDR1 ENHRY and CDR2 SYGVKD. The CDR3 extends over 13 amino acids. In DNA form, the CDR3 reads TGTGCCATCAAGAGACAGAAGAACACTGAAGCTTTCTTT. Translating gives CAIKRQKNTEAFF.

This sequence joins TRBV19 and TRBJ2-5; 10 bases agree with TRBD1. V was clipped by 4 bases and J by 5 bases; unmatched bases: 13. This CDR3 has 17 amino acids. Per the germline V gene, CDR1 is LNHDA and CDR2 is SQIVND (reference sequence). The chain's CDR3 is CASSRRPGDRGQETQYF. CDR3 bases: TGTGCCAGTAGTAGAAGGCCCGGGGACAGGGGTCAGGAGACCCAGTACTTC.

Only one count was recorded for this clone. The CDR3 is CASSFGRSGRAADTQYF. The CDR3 DNA reads as TGTGCCAGCAGCTTCGGCCGGAGCGGGAGGGCCGCAGATACGCAGTATTTT. The chain carries TRBV11-2 and TRBJ2-3; 10 bases map to TRBD2. V shed 3 bases and J 4 bases; nucleotides not matched to a gene: 10. Germline V gene sequence: CDR1 SGHAT, CDR2 FQNNGV. This CDR3 is 17 amino acids long. The full variable domain, its missing parts supplied by reference TRBV11-2 and TRBJ2-3, is EAGVAQSPRYKIIEKRQSVAFWCNPISGHATLYWYQQILGQGPKLLIQFQNNGVVDDSQLPKDRFSAERLKGVDSTLKIQPAKLEDSAVYLCASSFGRSGRAADTQYFGPGTRLTVL.

The chain recombines TRBV7-3 with TRBJ2-3, with TRBD1 as a possible D gene (5 bases). Germline values: CDR1 SGHTA, CDR2 FQGTGA. This CDR3 region has 16 residues. V was pared by 5 bases and J by 1 base, with 16 bases between. The CDR3 is CASSPRGFDRTDTQYF. The CDR3 bases are TGTGCCAGCAGCCCTAGGGGCTTCGACCGCACAGATACGCAGTATTTT.

This clone was observed once. V gene TRBV11-3 combines with J gene TRBJ2-5; D ambiguous. The V end lost 1 base, the J end lost 5 bases, and 14 bases lay between the germline ends. The germline gives CDR1 SGHNT, CDR2 YENEEA. The CDR3 is 15 residues long. The CDR3 is CASSLGGPSWETQYF. The DNA of the CDR3 is TGTGCCAGCAGCTTAGGTGGGCCCTCATGGGAGACCCAGTACTTC.

V and J are TRBV6-5 and TRBJ1-1; D uncertain. The CDR3 runs to 14 residues. In germline, CDR1 is MNHEY, CDR2 SVGAGI. The V end lost 4 bases, the J end lost 1 base, and 10 bases lay between the germline ends. The CDR3 bases are TGTGCCAGCAGTTTCCAGCGGGGGAACACTGAAGCTTTCTTT. Translating it yields CASSFQRGNTEAFF.

The gene calls are TRBV6-4 and TRBJ1-6, with D possibly matching TRBD1 (6 bases). V was pared by 6 bases and J by 2 bases, with 11 bases between. The CDR3 length is 15 residues. Germline V gene lookup returns CDR1 MRHNA and CDR2 SNTAGT. The CDR3 protein is CASSQQGTYNSPLHF. CDR3 DNA sequence: TGTGCCAGCAGCCAACAGGGAACCTATAATTCACCCCTCCACTTT.

V is TRBV5-6 and J is TRBJ2-6; no reliable D call. Trimming removed 3 bases from V and 2 bases from J, with 15 bases in between. CDR1 and CDR2 (germline): SGHDT, YYEEEE. The CDR3 is 17 residues long. The CDR3 DNA follows: TGTGCCAGCAGCTCAACCTCGAGTTTCGCTGGGGCCAACGTCCTGACTTTC. As protein: CASSSTSSFAGANVLTF.

The rearrangement uses TRBV19 and TRBJ1-6; D is undetermined. The CDR3 sequence is 16 residues long. Germline-derived CDR1 and CDR2 are LNHDA and SQIVND (reference sequence). Trimming pared 8 bases from V and 0 bases from J, leaving 14 bases between. The CDR3 DNA reads as TGTGCCAGTGAGCGAGAGCGGAGCTCCTATAATTCACCCCTCCACTTT. This codes for CASERERSSYNSPLHF. Based on the CDR3 plus reference TRBV19 and TRBJ1-6, the full variable domain is DGGITQSPKYLFRKEGQNVTLSCEQNLNHDAMYWYRQDPGQGLRLIYYSQIVNDFQKGDIAEGYSVSREKKESFPLTVTSAQKNPTAFYLCASERERSSYNSPLHFGNGTRLTVT.

J is TRBJ2-1 and V is TRBV4-3; D is possibly TRBD1 (5 bases). From germline, CDR1 is LGHNA and CDR2 YSLEER. The CDR3 has 14 residues. The V end lost 0 bases, the J end lost 5 bases, and 8 bases lay between the germline ends. This CDR3 is CASSQEAGNNEQFF. CDR3 nucleotides: TGCGCCAGCAGCCAAGAGGCAGGGAACAATGAGCAGTTCTTC.

This chain joins TRBV5-1 and TRBJ2-7, with TRBD1 matching over 8 bases. The trim removed 0 bases at V and 4 bases at J, leaving 6 bases unmatched. The CDR3 covers 15 residues. Germline-derived CDR1 and CDR2 are SGHRS and YFSETQ. The CDR3 nucleotides read TGCGCCAGCAGCTTGGCAGCAGGGGGCCTGTACGAGCAGTACTTC. Protein sequence: CASSLAAGGLYEQYF.

This clone was counted once. The V and J genes are TRBV7-9 and TRBJ1-1; TRBD1 is a possible D gene (5 bases). CDR3 length equals 15 residues. Between the trimmed V and J ends, which lost 0 bases and 0 bases, there was a span of 8 bases. Germline V gene lookup returns CDR1 SEHNR and CDR2 FQNEAQ (reference sequence). CDR3 amino acids: CASSLATAMNTEAFF. CDR3 sequence (DNA): TGTGCCAGCAGCTTAGCGACAGCCATGAACACTGAAGCTTTCTTT.

The rearrangement links TRBV4-3 to TRBJ2-7, with 7 nucleotides matching TRBD1. The V segment lost 0 bases and the J segment 6 bases; nucleotides outside the gene matches: 5. The CDR3 spans 14 residues. CDR1 and CDR2 (germline): LGHNA, YSLEER. In DNA, the CDR3 is TGCGCCAGCAGCCAAGATAGGGGGCCGGGCGAGCAGTACTTC. Amino acid sequence: CASSQDRGPGEQYF.

The chain uses TRBV19 and TRBJ1-5; weak D call: TRBD1 (5 bases). The V end was cut by 3 bases, the J end by 0 bases, with 6 bases between. The germline gives CDR1 LNHDA, CDR2 SQIVND (reference sequence). CDR3 length: 14 amino acids. The CDR3 reads CASSMTVSNQPQHF. The CDR3 nucleotides are TGTGCCAGTAGTATGACAGTTAGCAATCAGCCCCAGCATTTT.

This clone has a single count. The chain uses TRBV28 and TRBJ2-7; 9 bases are a match to TRBD2. Germline assignment: CDR1 MDHEN and CDR2 SYDVKM. V was clipped by 5 bases and J by 2 bases; unmatched bases: 10. This CDR3 has 16 residues. The CDR3 sequence: CASSPSPSSGTYEQYV. In DNA, the CDR3 is TGTGCCAGCAGTCCCAGTCCGTCTAGCGGGACCTACGAGCAGTACGTC.

The gene calls are TRBV28 and TRBJ1-5; D is uncertain. Germline V gene data show CDR1 as MDHEN and CDR2 as SYDVKM. This CDR3 has 14 residues. Trimming removed 3 bases at V and 3 bases at J, with 9 bases between. The CDR3 DNA reads as TGTGCCAGCAGTTTTGTTCCCTTCAATCAGCCCCAGCATTTT. It encodes CASSFVPFNQPQHF.

The chain carries TRBV6-5 and TRBJ2-3; D is possibly TRBD2 (6 bases). Germline CDR1 is MNHEY and CDR2 is SVGAGI. CDR3 length: 15 residues. V dropped 5 bases and J dropped 5 bases, with 17 bases sitting between them. The CDR3 DNA is TGTGCCAGCAGTCTCCGGCCCAGAGCGGGAGATACGCAGTATTTT. Protein product: CASSLRPRAGDTQYF.